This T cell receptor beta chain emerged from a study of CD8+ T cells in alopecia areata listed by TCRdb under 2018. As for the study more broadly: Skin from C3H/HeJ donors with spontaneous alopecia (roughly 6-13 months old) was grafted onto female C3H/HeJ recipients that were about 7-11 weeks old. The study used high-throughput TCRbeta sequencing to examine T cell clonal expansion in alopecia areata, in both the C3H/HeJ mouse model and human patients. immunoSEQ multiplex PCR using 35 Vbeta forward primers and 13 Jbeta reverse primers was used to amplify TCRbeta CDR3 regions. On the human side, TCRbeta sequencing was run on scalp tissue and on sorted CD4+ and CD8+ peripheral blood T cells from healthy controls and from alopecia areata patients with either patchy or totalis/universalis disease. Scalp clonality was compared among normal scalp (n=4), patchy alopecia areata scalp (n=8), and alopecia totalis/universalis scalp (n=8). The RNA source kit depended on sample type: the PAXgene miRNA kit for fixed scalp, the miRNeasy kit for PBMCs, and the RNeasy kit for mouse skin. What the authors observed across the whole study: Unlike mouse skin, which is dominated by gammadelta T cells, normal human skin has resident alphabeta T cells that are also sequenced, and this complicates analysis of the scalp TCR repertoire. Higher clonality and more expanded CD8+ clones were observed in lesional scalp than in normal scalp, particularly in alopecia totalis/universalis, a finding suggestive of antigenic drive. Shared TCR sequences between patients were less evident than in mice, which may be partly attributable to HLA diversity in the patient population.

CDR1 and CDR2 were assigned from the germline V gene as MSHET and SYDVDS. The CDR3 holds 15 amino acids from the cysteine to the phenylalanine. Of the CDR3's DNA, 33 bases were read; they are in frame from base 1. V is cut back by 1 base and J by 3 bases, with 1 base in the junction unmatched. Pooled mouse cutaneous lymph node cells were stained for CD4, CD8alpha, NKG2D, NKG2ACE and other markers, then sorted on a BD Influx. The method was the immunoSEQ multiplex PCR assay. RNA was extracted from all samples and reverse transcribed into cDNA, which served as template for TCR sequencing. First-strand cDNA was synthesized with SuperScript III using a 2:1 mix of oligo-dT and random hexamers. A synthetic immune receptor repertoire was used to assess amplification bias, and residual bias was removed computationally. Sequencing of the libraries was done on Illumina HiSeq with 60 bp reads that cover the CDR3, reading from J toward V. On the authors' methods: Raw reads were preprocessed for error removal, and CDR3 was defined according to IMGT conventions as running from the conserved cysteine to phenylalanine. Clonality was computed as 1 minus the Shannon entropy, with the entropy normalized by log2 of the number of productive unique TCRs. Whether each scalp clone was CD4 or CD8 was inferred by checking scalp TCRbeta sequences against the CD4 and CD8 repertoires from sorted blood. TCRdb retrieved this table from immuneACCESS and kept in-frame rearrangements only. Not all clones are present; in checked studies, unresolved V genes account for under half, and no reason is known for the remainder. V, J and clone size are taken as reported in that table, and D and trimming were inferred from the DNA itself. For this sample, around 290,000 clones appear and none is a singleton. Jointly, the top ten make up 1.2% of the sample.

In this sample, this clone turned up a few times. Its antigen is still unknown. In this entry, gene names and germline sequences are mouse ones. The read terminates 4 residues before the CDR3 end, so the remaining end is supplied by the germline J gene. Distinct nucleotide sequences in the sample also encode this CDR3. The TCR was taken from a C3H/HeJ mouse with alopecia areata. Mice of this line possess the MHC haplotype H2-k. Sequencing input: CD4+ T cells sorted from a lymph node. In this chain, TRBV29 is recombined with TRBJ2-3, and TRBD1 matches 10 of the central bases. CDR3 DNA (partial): TGTGCTAGCAGTTTATGGGGACAGGGGGCAGAA. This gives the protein CASSLWGQGAE. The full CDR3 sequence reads CASSLWGQGAETLYF. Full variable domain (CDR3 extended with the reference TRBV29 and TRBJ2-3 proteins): DMKVTQMPRYLIKRMGENVLLECGQDMSHETMYWYRQDPGLGLQLIYISYDVDSNSEGDIPKGYRVSRKKREHFSLILDSAKTNQTSVYFCASSLWGQGAETLYFGSGTRLTVL.